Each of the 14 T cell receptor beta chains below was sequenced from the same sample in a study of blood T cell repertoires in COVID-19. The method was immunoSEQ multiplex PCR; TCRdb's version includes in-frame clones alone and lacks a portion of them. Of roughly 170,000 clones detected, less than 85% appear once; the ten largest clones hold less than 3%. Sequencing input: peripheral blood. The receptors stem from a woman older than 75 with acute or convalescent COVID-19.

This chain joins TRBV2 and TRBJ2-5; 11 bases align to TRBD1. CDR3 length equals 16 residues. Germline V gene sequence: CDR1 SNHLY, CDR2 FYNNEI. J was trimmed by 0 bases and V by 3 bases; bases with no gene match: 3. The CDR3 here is CASSEGTGGYQETQYF. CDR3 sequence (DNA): TGTGCCAGCAGTGAGGGGACAGGGGGGTACCAAGAGACCCAGTACTTC.

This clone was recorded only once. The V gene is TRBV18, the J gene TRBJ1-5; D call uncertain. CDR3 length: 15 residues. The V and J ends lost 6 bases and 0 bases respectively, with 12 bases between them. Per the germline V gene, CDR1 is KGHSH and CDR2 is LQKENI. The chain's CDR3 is CASSLAVNSNQPQHF. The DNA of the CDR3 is TGTGCCAGCTCTCTTGCAGTTAATAGCAATCAGCCCCAGCATTTT.

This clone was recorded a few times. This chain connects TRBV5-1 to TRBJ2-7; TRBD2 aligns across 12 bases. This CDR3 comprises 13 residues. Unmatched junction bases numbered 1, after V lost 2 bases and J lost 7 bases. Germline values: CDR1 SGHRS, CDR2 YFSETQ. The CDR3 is CASSFGLAGEQYF. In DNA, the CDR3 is TGCGCCAGCAGCTTTGGACTAGCGGGAGAGCAGTACTTC.

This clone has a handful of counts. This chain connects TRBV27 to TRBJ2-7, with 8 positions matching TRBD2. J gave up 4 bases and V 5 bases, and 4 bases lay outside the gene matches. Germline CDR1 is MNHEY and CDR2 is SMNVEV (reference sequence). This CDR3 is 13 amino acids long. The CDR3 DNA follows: TGTGCCAGCAGTAGCGGGAGTCGGTACGAGCAGTACTTC. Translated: CASSSGSRYEQYF.

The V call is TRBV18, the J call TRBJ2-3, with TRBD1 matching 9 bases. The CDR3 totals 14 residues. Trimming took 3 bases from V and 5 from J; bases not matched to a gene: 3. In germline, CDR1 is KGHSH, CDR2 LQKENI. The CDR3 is CASSPGQGGDTQYF. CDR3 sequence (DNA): TGTGCCAGCTCACCGGGACAGGGTGGAGATACGCAGTATTTT.

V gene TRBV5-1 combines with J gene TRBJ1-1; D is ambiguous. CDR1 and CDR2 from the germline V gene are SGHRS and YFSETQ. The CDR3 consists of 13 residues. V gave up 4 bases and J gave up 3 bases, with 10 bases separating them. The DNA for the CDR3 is TGCGCCAGCAGCCCGATAACAGACACTGAAGCTTTCTTT. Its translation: CASSPITDTEAFF.

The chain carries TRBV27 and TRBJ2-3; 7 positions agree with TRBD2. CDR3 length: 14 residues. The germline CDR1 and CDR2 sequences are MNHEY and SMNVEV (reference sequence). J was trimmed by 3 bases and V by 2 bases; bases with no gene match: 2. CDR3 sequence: CASSLGGGTDTQYF. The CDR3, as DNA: TGTGCCAGCAGTTTAGGGGGGGGGACAGATACGCAGTATTTT.

The CDR3 DNA reads TGTGCCAGCACCCCCCCCCAGGGGCGGTCGACTGAAGCTTTCTTT. Residues: CASTPPQGRSTEAFF. The chain employs TRBV28 and TRBJ1-1, with D perhaps matching TRBD1 (6 bases). V lost 7 bases and J lost 5, with 20 bases in between. Germline lookup yields CDR1 MDHEN and CDR2 SYDVKM. CDR3 length: 15 amino acids.

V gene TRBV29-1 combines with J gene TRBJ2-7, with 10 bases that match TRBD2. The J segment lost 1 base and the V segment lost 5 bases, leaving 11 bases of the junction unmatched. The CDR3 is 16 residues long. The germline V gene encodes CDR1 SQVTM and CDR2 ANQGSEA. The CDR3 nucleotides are TGCAGCGTTACATCTAGCGGGAGCTCATATTCCTACGAGCAGTACTTC. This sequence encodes CSVTSSGSSYSYEQYF.

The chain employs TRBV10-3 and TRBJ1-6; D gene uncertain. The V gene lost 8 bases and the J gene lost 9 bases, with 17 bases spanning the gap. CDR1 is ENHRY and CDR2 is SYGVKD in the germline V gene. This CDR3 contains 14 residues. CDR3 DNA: TGTGCCATCTCCTCCACCGCCTCGGGTTCACCCCTCCACTTT. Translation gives CAISSTASGSPLHF.

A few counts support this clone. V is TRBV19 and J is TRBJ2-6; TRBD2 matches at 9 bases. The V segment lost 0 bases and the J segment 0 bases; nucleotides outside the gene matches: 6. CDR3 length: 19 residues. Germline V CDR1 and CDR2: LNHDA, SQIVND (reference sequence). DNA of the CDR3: TGTGCCAGTAGTATAGAGACTAGCGGTTTTGGCTCTGGGGCCAACGTCCTGACTTTC. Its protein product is CASSIETSGFGSGANVLTF.

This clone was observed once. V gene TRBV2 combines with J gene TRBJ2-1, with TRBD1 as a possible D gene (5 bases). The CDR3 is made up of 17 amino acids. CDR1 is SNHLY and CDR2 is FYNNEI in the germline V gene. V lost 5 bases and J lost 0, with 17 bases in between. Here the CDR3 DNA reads TGTGCCAGCAGTAATGGGGCGTTATCGAGCTCCTACAATGAGCAGTTCTTC. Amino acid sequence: CASSNGALSSSYNEQFF.

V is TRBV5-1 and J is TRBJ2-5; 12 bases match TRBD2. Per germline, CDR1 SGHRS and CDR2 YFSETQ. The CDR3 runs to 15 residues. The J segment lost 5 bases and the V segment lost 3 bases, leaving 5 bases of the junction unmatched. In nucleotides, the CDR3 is TGCGCCAGCAGCTCGGGGACTAGCGGGCTGGAGACCCAGTACTTC. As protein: CASSSGTSGLETQYF.

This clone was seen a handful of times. This CDR3 reads CASSIMGSGSYNEQFF. CDR3 DNA sequence: TGTGCCAGTAGTATTATGGGAAGCGGCTCCTACAATGAGCAGTTCTTC. The chain employs TRBV19 and TRBJ2-1, with a tentative D call TRBD2 (5 bases). CDR1 and CDR2 from the germline V gene are LNHDA and SQIVND (reference sequence). The CDR3 spans 16 residues. V lost 3 bases, J lost 0 bases, and 12 bases lay in between.